This entry lists 8 T cell receptor beta chains sequenced from one sample in a study of cytomegalovirus exposure and HLA in healthy donors. 13 Jbeta primers and 60 Vbeta primers were used for the PCR. Clones were read by immunoSEQ multiplex PCR, and TCRdb kept only the in-frame ones, dropping some. The sample gives fewer than 120,000 clones, 80% to 85% of which show up once; 2.5% to 3% is in the top ten. Specimen: PBMCs. All receptors come from an older woman in good health and CMV-seropositive.

The chain combines TRBV7-9 with TRBJ2-7, with TRBD1 matching over 8 bases. CDR1 and CDR2 from the germline V gene are SEHNR and FQNEAQ (reference sequence). Trimming took 6 bases from V and 5 from J; bases not matched to a gene: 9. This CDR3 is 14 amino acids long. The CDR3 DNA sequence: TGTGCCAGCAGGATCCAGGGGGCGCTCGACGAGCAGTACTTC. It codes for CASRIQGALDEQYF. Filled out from reference TRBV7-9 and TRBJ2-7, the complete variable domain reads DTGVSQNPRHKITKRGQNVTFRCDPISEHNRLYWYRQTLGQGPEFLTYFQNEAQLEKSRLLSDRFSAERPKGSFSTLEIQRTEQGDSAMYLCASRIQGALDEQYFGPGTRLTVT.

The chain uses TRBV5-8 and TRBJ2-1; D may be TRBD1 (6 bases). Trimming removed 0 bases from V and 1 base from J, with 17 bases in between. The length of the CDR3 is 18 residues. Germline CDR1 and CDR2: SGHTS and YDEGEE. This CDR3 is CASSLALGHGRSYNEQFF. CDR3 DNA sequence: TGTGCCAGCAGCTTGGCTTTGGGACACGGACGGTCCTACAATGAGCAGTTCTTC.

The chain carries TRBV12-2 and TRBJ2-2; TRBD2, as called in the table, went unchecked against the DNA. TRBV12-2 is a documented pseudogene. CDR3 length: 15 amino acids. The CDR3 spells CASRLAQSSPGELFF. The CDR3 DNA reads TGTGCAAGTCGCTTAGCGCAATCTAGTCCCGGGGAGCTGTTTTTT.

This rearrangement joins TRBV18 to TRBJ1-5; TRBD1 agrees at 10 bases. Unmatched junction bases numbered 7, after V lost 6 bases and J lost 5 bases. This CDR3 is built from 15 residues. The germline V gene encodes CDR1 KGHSH and CDR2 LQKENI. The CDR3 protein is CASSPTGTGDQPQHF. CDR3 sequence (DNA): TGTGCCAGCTCGCCCACCGGGACAGGGGATCAGCCCCAGCATTTT.

This clone was picked up one time. V and J are TRBV6-1 and TRBJ1-4; TRBD1 is a possible D gene (5 bases). V lost 3 bases and J lost 2, with 13 bases in between. The CDR3 has 16 residues. CDR1 MNHNS and CDR2 SASEGT come from the germline V gene. CDR3 amino acids: CASSDPTRATNEKLFF. Written as DNA, the CDR3 is TGTGCCAGCAGTGACCCAACCAGGGCCACTAATGAAAAACTGTTTTTT.

The V and J genes are TRBV18 and TRBJ2-7, with 7 nucleotides matching TRBD2. Germline CDR1 reads KGHSH; CDR2 reads LQKENI. J was trimmed by 5 bases and V by 0 bases; bases with no gene match: 7. This CDR3 is built from 15 residues. The CDR3 spells CASSPPGGGRDEQYF. CDR3 DNA sequence: TGTGCCAGCTCACCACCGGGAGGAGGGAGGGACGAGCAGTACTTC.

For the CDR3, the DNA is TGTGCCAGCCAGCGGGGGGCGCTCCCACAAGAGACCCAGTACTTC. Translation gives CASQRGALPQETQYF. The chain recombines TRBV27 with TRBJ2-5; the match to TRBD2 covers 9 bases. V dropped 8 bases and J dropped 2; count of bases not matched to a gene: 9. The CDR3 runs 15 residues. Germline V gives CDR1 MNHEY, CDR2 SMNVEV (reference sequence).

This clone was seen once. The chain uses TRBV11-2 and TRBJ2-2; D is unclear. Trimming took off 5 bases at V and 7 bases at J, with 14 bases between the two ends. CDR3 size: 14 residues. Germline V CDR1 and CDR2: SGHAT, FQNNGV. The CDR3 loop is CASSPLSGSGELFF. The CDR3 coding sequence is TGTGCCAGCAGCCCTCTGTCAGGTAGCGGGGAGCTGTTTTTT.